Below, 21 T cell receptor beta chains from the same sample are listed, as sequenced in a study of vaccination and CD4 T cells after COVID-19. This sample's treatment: 10-day PBMC culture with coronavirus spike peptide pools or control peptides (ViraFEST assay). CD4+ T cells that came from the unexposed donor were collected before the COVID-19 pandemic (2011-2018). Sequencing of the DNA from cultured CD4+ T cells was carried out with the Oncomine TCR Beta short-read assay. TCRdb itself ran the PCR reads through MiXCR, one entry per CDR3 protein. The repertoire holds roughly 9,000 distinct CDR3 sequences, under 60% seen once, with about 18% in the top ten. Their antigen targets remain unknown. Sequencing input: CD4+ T cells from blood, cultured in vitro. All receptors derive from a human donor in good health.

This clonotype appeared a few times. The V gene is TRBV7-8, the J gene TRBJ1-1, with no clear D. From germline, CDR1 is SGHVS and CDR2 FQNEAQ. This CDR3 has 17 residues. Trimming removed 5 bases at V and 0 bases at J, with 19 bases between. The CDR3: CASSRSQGFGLNTEAFF. The CDR3 nucleotides read TGTGCCAGCAGCCGGTCACAAGGTTTTGGGTTGAACACTGAAGCTTTCTTT.

The chain employs TRBV6-2 or TRBV6-3 and TRBJ1-5; D uncertain. The CDR3 is made up of 15 amino acids. V dropped 0 bases and J dropped 0 bases, with 6 bases sitting between them. CDR1 and CDR2 (germline): MNHEY, SVGEGT. The CDR3: CASSYSAHSNQPQHF. The CDR3 DNA is TGTGCCAGCAGTTACTCCGCCCATAGCAATCAGCCCCAGCATTTT.

The chain links TRBV20-1 to TRBJ1-5, with D maybe TRBD1 (5 bases). Germline V gives CDR1 DFQATT, CDR2 SNEGSKA (reference sequence). Trimming cost V 5 bases and J 4 bases, with 15 bases left between them. This CDR3 has 14 residues. Written as DNA, the CDR3 is TGCAGTGCTCATACCGGGACTGCGAATCAGCCCCAGCATTTT. It codes for CSAHTGTANQPQHF.

The chain employs TRBV20-1 and TRBJ1-1; tentatively, D is TRBD1 (6 bases). Germline loops: CDR1 DFQATT, CDR2 SNEGSKA (reference sequence). This CDR3 is 13 amino acids long. Trimming took 5 bases from V and 6 from J, leaving 16 bases between them. Here the CDR3 reads CSAPGDRTAEAFF. The CDR3 DNA reads TGCAGTGCTCCTGGCGACAGGACGGCTGAAGCTTTCTTT.

This chain uses TRBV6-1 with TRBJ1-3; D ambiguous. There are 14 residues in the CDR3. Germline values: CDR1 MNHNS, CDR2 SASEGT. Between the trimmed V and J ends, which lost 8 bases and 0 bases, there was a span of 11 bases. The CDR3 is CASGPGGSGNTIYF. The CDR3 DNA sequence: TGTGCCAGCGGCCCCGGAGGCTCTGGAAACACCATATATTTT.

This rearrangement joins TRBV21-1 to TRBJ1-5; TRBD1, the table's D call, was not compared with the DNA. TRBV21-1 is listed as a pseudogene. The CDR3 runs to 17 residues. CDR3 in DNA: TGTGCCAGCAGCTACAGGGGGCTTACAAGGGGCAATCAGCCCCAGCATTTT. It codes for CASSYRGLTRGNQPQHF.

The chain carries TRBV5-5 and TRBJ1-3; no clear D gene. CDR3 length: 14 amino acids. V lost 4 bases, J lost 0 bases, and 8 bases lay in between. Germline loops: CDR1 SGHKS, CDR2 YYEKEE (reference sequence). The chain's CDR3 is CASSPRYSGNTIYF. The CDR3 coding sequence is TGTGCCAGCAGCCCGCGGTACTCTGGAAACACCATATATTTT.

The sample holds a few counts of this clonotype. The genes are TRBV11-3 and TRBJ2-1; D call uncertain. V was clipped by 6 bases and J by 0 bases, with 15 bases between them. Germline V gene sequence: CDR1 SGHNT, CDR2 YENEEA. The CDR3 is 16 residues long. The CDR3 region is CASSHTRTSSYNEQFF. Here the CDR3 DNA reads TGTGCCAGCAGTCACACGAGGACGAGCTCCTACAATGAGCAGTTCTTC.

The chain joins TRBV19 to TRBJ2-7; tentative D call: TRBD1 (5 bases). The V end was cut by 3 bases, the J end by 5 bases, with 17 bases between. The length of the CDR3 is 15 residues. The germline CDR1 and CDR2 sequences are LNHDA and SQIVND (reference sequence). This CDR3 reads CASSIQGRANDEQYF. The CDR3 DNA reads as TGTGCCAGTAGTATTCAGGGCCGCGCAAATGACGAGCAGTACTTC.

The chain is built from TRBV20-1 and TRBJ1-6; weak D call: TRBD1 (6 bases). With 3 bases removed from V and 5 bases from J, the gap between germline ends came to 17 bases. The germline CDR1 and CDR2 sequences are DFQATT and SNEGSKA (reference sequence). The length of the CDR3 is 16 residues. CDR3 sequence (DNA): TGCAGTGCTAGGTTACAGGGTTTATACGATAATTCACCCCTCCACTTT. As protein: CSARLQGLYDNSPLHF.

This clonotype was seen a handful of times. The CDR3 loop reads CASSYSTDSYEQYF. The DNA for the CDR3 is TGTGCCAGCAGTTACTCGACAGACTCCTACGAGCAGTACTTC. This chain links TRBV6-2 or TRBV6-3 with TRBJ2-7; tentative D call: TRBD1 (5 bases). The V end was cut by 0 bases, the J end by 0 bases, with 6 bases between. This CDR3 is 14 amino acids long. Germline V gene lookup returns CDR1 MNHEY and CDR2 SVGEGT.

The chain employs TRBV20-1 and TRBJ2-3, with a possible D match to TRBD1 (7 bases). This CDR3 has 15 amino acids. CDR1 DFQATT and CDR2 SNEGSKA come from the germline V gene (reference sequence). V was shortened by 5 bases and J by 0 bases, with 15 bases between the two germline ends. The CDR3 here is CSAGGKTGSTDTQYF. The CDR3 DNA reads TGCAGTGCTGGAGGGAAGACAGGGAGCACAGATACGCAGTATTTT.

The chain combines TRBV12-3 or TRBV12-4 with TRBJ2-5; 7 positions match TRBD1. The CDR3 contains 16 residues. Trimming removed 3 bases from V and 2 bases from J; junction bases left unmatched: 9. CDR3: CASSFLARGPQETQYF. CDR3 nucleotides: TGTGCCAGCAGTTTCTTGGCGAGGGGGCCTCAAGAGACCCAGTACTTC.

The genes are TRBV7-8 and TRBJ2-2; D is unclear. Germline V CDR1 and CDR2: SGHVS, FQNEAQ. Trimming left V 1 base short and J 8 bases short, with 8 bases between. The CDR3 is 13 residues long. Here the CDR3 DNA reads TGTGCCAGCAGCTTAGACCTGCTTGGGGAGCTGTTTTTT. This gives the protein CASSLDLLGELFF.

The rearrangement joins TRBV20-1 to TRBJ2-7; 9 bases fit TRBD1. CDR3 length: 11 residues. The germline V gene has CDR1 DFQATT and CDR2 SNEGSKA (reference sequence). Losses at the gene ends were 7 bases for V and 5 bases for J; bases not matched to a gene: 3. The CDR3 DNA reads TGCAGTGGAGGACAGGGGAACGAGCAGTACTTC. It codes for CSGGQGNEQYF.

This clonotype was detected only once. The chain combines TRBV19 with TRBJ2-1, with D possibly TRBD2 on 6 matching bases. The CDR3 runs to 12 residues. CDR1 and CDR2 from the germline V gene are LNHDA and SQIVND (reference sequence). V was trimmed by 5 bases and J by 16 bases, leaving 18 bases between them. The DNA of the CDR3 is TGTGCCAGTAGTGGCGAACTAGCCGTGCAATTCTTC. It is translated as CASSGELAVQFF.

This CDR3 reads CASSLGVRAGGYTF. As DNA, the CDR3 is TGCGCCAGCAGCTTGGGGGTCCGGGCCGGCGGCTACACCTTC. V usage is TRBV5-1 and J usage is TRBJ1-2; D uncertain. The V end lost 0 bases, the J end lost 8 bases, and 14 bases lay between the germline ends. This CDR3 comprises 14 residues. Germline loops: CDR1 SGHRS, CDR2 YFSETQ.

The J gene is TRBJ2-7, the V gene TRBV2; TRBD1 or TRBD2 may be the D gene (5 bases each). The length of the CDR3 is 15 residues. The germline gives CDR1 SNHLY, CDR2 FYNNEI. Trimming took off 10 bases at V and 5 bases at J, with 24 bases between the two ends. The CDR3 protein is CATDGRGDPWDEQYF. The CDR3, as DNA: TGTGCCACCGACGGGCGAGGGGACCCCTGGGACGAGCAGTACTTC.

This clonotype was observed a few times. This sequence joins TRBV20-1 and TRBJ1-6; D is ambiguous. V lost 1 base and J 10 bases, leaving 14 bases between the germline ends. CDR1 is DFQATT and CDR2 is SNEGSKA in the germline V gene (reference sequence). This CDR3 has 14 residues. CDR3 loop: CSARAEGFRSPLHF. The CDR3 DNA is TGCAGTGCTAGAGCAGAGGGTTTTCGGTCACCCCTCCACTTT.

DNA for the CDR3: TGTGCCAGCAGCCCCTACGCAGGGATGAACACTGAAGCTTTCTTT. Translation gives CASSPYAGMNTEAFF. The gene calls are TRBV14 and TRBJ1-1; D might be TRBD1 (5 bases). The V gene's germline CDR1 is SGHDN and CDR2 FVKESK. V lost 4 bases, J lost 0 bases, and 12 bases lay in between. The CDR3 has 15 amino acids.

V is TRBV15 and J is TRBJ1-1; TRBD1 might be the D (5 bases). The germline gives CDR1 LNHNV, CDR2 YYDKDF (reference sequence). This CDR3 spans 14 amino acids. V lost 0 bases to trimming and J lost 10 bases, with 15 bases between them. CDR3 loop: CATSRDLTGFRAFF. The CDR3, as DNA: TGTGCCACCAGCAGAGATTTAACAGGCTTCCGAGCTTTCTTT.